This T cell receptor (beta chain) was retrieved from a study of T cells after yellow fever vaccination (dated by TCRdb to the late 2010s). With regard to the full study: The SMART-Seq v4 Ultra Low Input RNA kit was used to prepare libraries from fractions with low cell numbers. To follow T-cell clones before and after primary and booster YFV17D yellow fever vaccination, bulk TCR alpha and beta repertoires were sequenced over time. Two healthy male donors, one aged 18 to 30 and one aged 30 to 39 years, made up the cohort. Blood was collected at multiple timepoints before and after primary and secondary immunization, and bulk PBMC replicates and cell subsets were isolated.

TCR cDNA was synthesized by 5'RACE template switching, through which a universal primer site and unique molecular identifiers were introduced. Priming of cDNA synthesis was performed from both the TCR alpha and TCR beta constant segments. Two PCR steps were used to amplify libraries, with sample barcodes and sequencing adapters being added in the second step. Sequencing of libraries was done on Illumina HiSeq 2500 (2x100 bp) or NovaSeq (2x150 bp). As for the authors' bioinformatics: MIGEC was used to demultiplex reads and collapse the reads into UMI consensus sequences, and MiXCR was used for V(D)J alignment. Using edgeR on replicate PBMC samples, clonotypes were called vaccine-responding if FDR was below 0.01 and the log2 fold change was above 5 up to day 15. CD4 or CD8 identity was assigned to each bulk clonotype according to whether the clonotype was present at higher abundance in the sequenced CD4 repertoire or the sequenced CD8 repertoire. TCRdb applied fastp at Q25 and MiXCR to the public reads, then kept only in-frame beta chains. Records with the same CDR3 protein are collapsed into one entry carrying the most frequent genes and DNA. The V and J calls here are based on TCRdb, not the publication. The sample yields a few hundred thousand distinct CDR3 sequences; roughly a sixth were counted once. In total, the top ten clones hold 15% to 20% of the sample.

The CDR3 runs 16 residues from the cysteine to the phenylalanine. CDR3 DNA is the only sequence kept; it has 48 bases, read in frame from the first base. Deletion took 5 bases off V and 1 base off J, with a span of 16 bases between the germline ends. From the germline V gene (reference sequence), CDR1 is LNHDA and CDR2 is SQIVND. The treatment or condition tag for this specimen amounts to: live attenuated yellow fever vaccine strain. At each blood-draw timepoint, two biological replicates of bulk PBMCs were collected. PBMCs were isolated from peripheral blood using a standard Ficoll-Paque protocol. TriZol was used to extract RNA from bulk PBMCs, from CD4 and CD8 fractions, and from dextramer-positive and dextramer-negative fractions. Results and caveats for the whole study, not just this receptor: Because only a couple of donors were included in the study, the extent to which the findings can be generalized is limited. The secondary T-cell response was found to be weaker but faster than the primary response, with a peak reached on day 5 rather than on day 15. A small fraction of clonotypes showed up in both the CD4 and CD8 compartments, probably as a result of convergent recombination. Computational filtering was needed because FACS-sorted repertoires could contain abundant contaminating clonotypes from the bulk population. After the booster, most clones that had expanded after primary vaccination were detected again (roughly 95% of CD4 and around 88% of CD8), suggesting broad maintenance of memory.

This clonotype was seen more than once but under ten times. What antigen it recognizes has not been identified. One base away there is no much larger clone; base qualities are not given. Sequenced material: PBMCs, taken more than 4 days after the first yellow fever vaccination. The chain is encoded by TRBV19 joined to TRBJ2-3; the D assignment is uncertain and may be TRBD1 or TRBD2, with 5 bases supporting each. This receptor was taken from a man between 18 and 29 years old who received the YFV17D yellow fever vaccine. The CDR3 protein: CASSPHPGRGTDTQYF. The sequenced DNA: TGTGCCAGTAGTCCCCACCCGGGGCGAGGCACAGATACGCAGTATTTT.